A single sample is the source of the 22 T cell receptor beta chains below, sequenced in a study of blood T cell repertoires in COVID-19. This table comes from immunoSEQ multiplex PCR, and its TCRdb copy is limited to in-frame clones, with some not included. The data hold about 140,000 clones, with about 83% observed a single time. The source material was peripheral blood. The receptor source for this set is a human donor in a cohort sampled during active COVID-19.

The chain uses TRBV6-6 and TRBJ1-4, with D possibly matching TRBD1 (6 bases). Germline assignment: CDR1 MNHNY and CDR2 SVGAGI (reference sequence). Trimming removed 2 bases from V and 12 bases from J, with 16 bases in between. The CDR3 has 14 residues. The CDR3 loop reads CASSYGGGTSELFF. DNA for the CDR3: TGTGCCAGCAGTTACGGTGGGGGCACATCGGAACTGTTTTTT.

The chain is built from TRBV5-4 and TRBJ2-5; TRBD1 matches at 8 bases. Germline CDR1 and CDR2: SGHNT and YYREEE (reference sequence). This CDR3 region has 15 residues. V lost 0 bases and J lost 5; bases outside the gene matches: 6. The CDR3 coding sequence is TGTGCCAGCAGCTTGGGGGACAGGCTAGAGGAGACCCAGTACTTC. Its protein product is CASSLGDRLEETQYF.

V is TRBV5-4 and J is TRBJ2-5; TRBD1 aligns across 8 bases. CDR3 length equals 16 residues. The J segment lost 2 bases and the V segment lost 3 bases, leaving 9 bases of the junction unmatched. Looked up from germline, CDR1 is SGHNT and CDR2 is YYREEE (reference sequence). The CDR3 nucleotides read TGTGCCAGCAGCTCGGACAGGGTGCATGAACAAGAGACCCAGTACTTC. Translation gives CASSSDRVHEQETQYF.

The chain carries TRBV28 and TRBJ1-1; TRBD1 might be the D (6 bases). The CDR3 covers 14 residues. V was trimmed by 5 bases and J by 10 bases, leaving 20 bases between them. Germline CDR1 MDHEN, CDR2 SYDVKM. The DNA for the CDR3 is TGTGCCAGCAGTACCCAACAGGGTCCCGCGCCAGCTTTCTTT. It is translated as CASSTQQGPAPAFF.

The rearrangement links TRBV5-1 to TRBJ2-3; 12 nucleotides match TRBD2. There are 16 residues in the CDR3. Germline lookup yields CDR1 SGHRS and CDR2 YFSETQ. The V segment lost 4 bases and the J segment 3 bases; nucleotides outside the gene matches: 6. The CDR3 sequence: CASSRETSGRTDTQYF. The CDR3 DNA is TGCGCCAGCAGCAGGGAAACTAGCGGGAGGACAGATACGCAGTATTTT.

The chain combines TRBV5-4 with TRBJ2-1; TRBD2 aligns across 8 bases. Trimming took 0 bases from V and 4 from J; bases not matched to a gene: 6. The germline gives CDR1 SGHNT, CDR2 YYREEE (reference sequence). CDR3 size: 16 residues. This CDR3 is CASSLGSGRLYNEQFF. The CDR3 region has the DNA TGTGCCAGCAGCTTGGGGAGCGGGAGACTTTACAATGAGCAGTTCTTC. The full variable domain, with the rest looked up from reference TRBV5-4 and TRBJ2-1, is ETGVTQSPTHLIKTRGQQVTLRCSSQSGHNTVSWYQQALGQGPQFIFQYYREEENGRGNFPPRFSGLQFPNYSSELNVNALELDDSALYLCASSLGSGRLYNEQFFGPGTRLTVL.

The rearrangement uses TRBV3-1 (or the pseudogene TRBV3-2) and TRBJ2-2; 11 positions agree with TRBD2. Germline trimming cut 4 bases from V and 0 bases from J; bases unmatched to any gene: 7. The CDR3 spans 18 residues. Looked up from germline, CDR1 is LGHDT and CDR2 is YNNKEL (reference sequence). The CDR3 DNA reads as TGTGCCAGCAGCCCTCAGCCGGGACTAGCGGCGAACACCGGGGAGCTGTTTTTT. Translation: CASSPQPGLAANTGELFF.

The chain carries TRBV9 and TRBJ1-5; D gene unclear. Germline V CDR1 and CDR2: SGDLS, YYNGEE. V lost 4 bases to trimming and J lost 0 bases, with 11 bases between them. This CDR3 is 15 amino acids long. This CDR3 reads CASSKGGYSNQPQHF. The CDR3 DNA sequence: TGTGCCAGCAGCAAGGGCGGGTATAGCAATCAGCCCCAGCATTTT.

This chain links TRBV7-9 with TRBJ1-1; D is unresolved. V was trimmed by 0 bases and J by 0 bases, leaving 2 bases between them. This CDR3 spans 13 amino acids. The germline gives CDR1 SEHNR, CDR2 FQNEAQ (reference sequence). Written as DNA, the CDR3 is TGTGCCAGCAGCTTAGCCATGAACACTGAAGCTTTCTTT. Translating gives CASSLAMNTEAFF.

The chain joins TRBV5-1 to TRBJ2-7, with 7 bases lining up with TRBD2. With V trimmed by 2 bases and J by 5 bases, 7 bases remained unmatched. The CDR3 loop spans 14 amino acids. CDR1 and CDR2 from the germline V gene are SGHRS and YFSETQ. This chain's CDR3 is CASSFAGALDEQYF. In nucleotides, the CDR3 is TGCGCCAGCAGCTTCGCGGGAGCGCTCGACGAGCAGTACTTC.

This clone was counted only a few times. The rearrangement joins TRBV11-2 to TRBJ2-7; possible D gene TRBD1, 5 bases. The germline gives CDR1 SGHAT, CDR2 FQNNGV. The CDR3 spans 13 residues. V dropped 3 bases and J dropped 5 bases, with 11 bases sitting between them. Here the CDR3 reads CASSFLRVNEQYF. The DNA for the CDR3 is TGTGCCAGCAGCTTCCTCAGGGTCAACGAGCAGTACTTC.

As concerns this clone: An end of the junction does not agree with germline; a read error may underlie this. The chain recombines TRBV7-7 with TRBJ2-5, with D unresolved. The germline CDR1 and CDR2 sequences are SSHAT and FNYEAQ (reference sequence). The CDR3 spans 14 residues. The CDR3 DNA is TGTGCTAGCAGCTTAGCAGACGGCCCAGGGACCCAGTACTTC. It yields the protein CASSLADGPGTQYF.

This chain links TRBV19 with TRBJ2-7; 9 positions match TRBD2. There are 15 residues in the CDR3. The germline V gene encodes CDR1 LNHDA and CDR2 SQIVND (reference sequence). Unmatched junction bases numbered 5, after V lost 1 base and J lost 4 bases. CDR3: CASSIGSSGSYEQYF. The CDR3, as DNA: TGTGCCAGTAGTATAGGGAGTAGCGGGAGTTACGAGCAGTACTTC.

The chain combines TRBV3-1 (or the pseudogene TRBV3-2) with TRBJ2-2; D may be TRBD2 (7 bases). Trimming pared 6 bases from V and 6 bases from J, leaving 11 bases between. Germline CDR1 and CDR2: LGHDT and YNNKEL (reference sequence). The CDR3 is 13 residues long. The chain's CDR3 is CASRRGGAGELFF. As DNA, the CDR3 is TGTGCCAGCAGGAGAGGGGGGGCCGGGGAGCTGTTTTTT.

The CDR3 DNA is TGTGCCAGCTCACTGGGACAGGGAACTAATGAAAAACTGTTTTTT. Translation gives CASSLGQGTNEKLFF. This chain connects TRBV18 to TRBJ1-4, with 9 positions matching TRBD1. This CDR3 region has 15 residues. The V and J ends lost 4 bases and 1 base, in that order; junction bases with no gene match: 1. Germline V CDR1 and CDR2: KGHSH, LQKENI.

V is TRBV29-1 and J is TRBJ2-4; 8 nucleotides match TRBD2. Germline lookup yields CDR1 SQVTM and CDR2 ANQGSEA. Germline trimming cut 3 bases from V and 6 bases from J; bases unmatched to any gene: 1. There are 12 residues in the CDR3. The CDR3 here is CSVDGGGNIQYF. As DNA, the CDR3 is TGCAGCGTTGACGGGGGGGGAAACATTCAGTACTTC.

This clone came up a few times. J is TRBJ1-3 and V is TRBV6-1; D uncertain. The CDR3 is 13 amino acids. The germline CDR1 and CDR2 sequences are MNHNS and SASEGT. Deletions cut 0 bases from V and 4 bases from J, with 4 bases between. CDR3 sequence (DNA): TGTGCCAGCAGTGAAGCGAGGGGAAACACCATATATTTT. This sequence encodes CASSEARGNTIYF.

The chain recombines TRBV19 with TRBJ1-5, with 8 bases fitting TRBD1. This CDR3 region has 19 residues. CDR1 and CDR2 from the germline V gene are LNHDA and SQIVND (reference sequence). V gave up 0 bases and J gave up 1 base; unmatched junction bases: 11. CDR3 sequence (DNA): TGTGCCAGTAGTATAGATATCAGACAGGGGTTCAGCAGCAATCAGCCCCAGCATTTT. Protein: CASSIDIRQGFSSNQPQHF.

This clone was seen just once. The chain uses TRBV5-1 and TRBJ2-6, with D tentatively TRBD2 (5 bases). The CDR3 loop spans 16 amino acids. V was trimmed by 1 base and J by 1 base, leaving 9 bases between them. CDR1 is SGHRS, CDR2 YFSETQ, per germline. CDR3 sequence reads: CASSLWGESGANVLTF. CDR3 in DNA: TGCGCCAGCAGCTTGTGGGGAGAATCTGGGGCCAACGTCCTGACTTTC.

The rearrangement joins TRBV5-4 to TRBJ2-2; D is uncertain. CDR3 size: 15 residues. Germline V gives CDR1 SGHNT, CDR2 YYREEE (reference sequence). Trimming pared 0 bases from V and 8 bases from J, leaving 14 bases between. CDR3 nucleotides: TGTGCCAGCAGCTTGGCGGCAGGCGTGCGTGGGGAGCTGTTTTTT. Protein: CASSLAAGVRGELFF.

This sequence joins TRBV14 and TRBJ2-5; 11 bases match TRBD2. From germline, CDR1 is SGHDN and CDR2 FVKESK. CDR3 length: 15 residues. Trimming took 3 bases from V and 1 from J; bases not matched to a gene: 1. The CDR3 loop is CASSQGLAAQETQYF. The CDR3 coding sequence is TGTGCCAGCAGCCAGGGACTAGCGGCCCAAGAGACCCAGTACTTC.

V gene TRBV6-5 combines with J gene TRBJ2-3; TRBD2 matches at 9 bases. J was trimmed by 6 bases and V by 7 bases; bases with no gene match: 8. Germline V gives CDR1 MNHEY, CDR2 SVGAGI. The CDR3 has 14 residues. The CDR3 region is CASTMAGGVDTQYF. The DNA of the CDR3 is TGTGCCAGCACGATGGCGGGAGGGGTGGATACGCAGTATTTT.